Below are 19 T cell receptor beta chains sequenced from a single sample in a study of T cells in Graves' hyperthyroidism and ophthalmopathy. Using RNA transcripts as the source, TCR beta CDR3 regions were amplified. The HTBI set primed first-round TCR CDR3 RT-PCR. TCRdb independently ran MiXCR on the multiplex PCR reads; one entry per CDR3 protein. The sample has some 500,000 distinct CDR3 sequences; about 16% are singletons. Sequencing used blood. The receptors here all came from a woman in her 30s with Graves' ophthalmopathy.

This clonotype was counted ten times or more. V and J are TRBV20-1 and TRBJ1-2; 7 nucleotides line up with TRBD1. V lost 0 bases to trimming and J lost 4 bases; unmatched junction nucleotides: 8. Germline CDR1 and CDR2: DFQATT and SNEGSKA (reference sequence). The CDR3 is 15 residues long. CDR3 protein: CSARDGDREVYGYTF. DNA of the CDR3: TGCAGTGCTAGAGATGGGGACAGAGAGGTCTATGGCTACACCTTC.

This clonotype was seen at least ten times. The rearrangement uses TRBV5-1 and TRBJ1-1; D not certain. The V end was cut by 0 bases, the J end by 7 bases, with 7 bases between. The germline V gene encodes CDR1 SGHRS and CDR2 YFSETQ. This CDR3 comprises 12 residues. This chain's CDR3 is CASSLELGEAFF. The CDR3 DNA is TGCGCCAGCAGCTTGGAACTGGGTGAAGCTTTCTTT.

This clonotype was seen more than once but under ten times. V usage is TRBV7-2 and J usage is TRBJ1-2; D not certain. V dropped 5 bases and J dropped 7 bases, with 14 bases sitting between them. Germline V lookup: CDR1 SGHTA, CDR2 FQGNSA. The CDR3 runs to 13 residues. The CDR3 coding sequence is TGTGCCAGCAGCCTAGGGTTTGTCTCTGGCTACACCTTC. Protein product: CASSLGFVSGYTF. The entire variable domain, with the rest obtained from reference TRBV7-2 and TRBJ1-2, is as follows: GAGVSQSPSNKVTEKGKDVELRCDPISGHTALYWYRQSLGQGLEFLIYFQGNSAPDKSGLPSDRFSAERTGGSVSTLTIQRTQQEDSAVYLCASSLGFVSGYTFGSGTRLTVV.

The CDR3 reads CASSLAGQGKKLFF. The CDR3 coding sequence is TGTGCCAGCAGTTTAGCGGGACAGGGGAAAAAACTGTTTTTT. V gene TRBV28 combines with J gene TRBJ1-4; TRBD1 matches at 10 bases. Germline V gives CDR1 MDHEN, CDR2 SYDVKM. This CDR3 has 14 residues. J lost 9 bases, V lost 2 bases, and 3 bases had no gene match.

The chain has TRBV12-3 or TRBV12-4 and TRBJ2-6; D gene ambiguous. V was pared by 6 bases and J by 1 base, with 10 bases between. This CDR3 has 15 residues. The CDR3 region is CASSDHDSGANVLTF. Here the CDR3 DNA reads TGTGCCAGCAGCGATCATGATTCTGGGGCCAACGTCCTGACTTTC.

This clonotype was detected a few times. The chain recombines TRBV4-1 with TRBJ2-7, with 7 bases that match TRBD2. CDR3 length equals 18 residues. Losses at the gene ends were 0 bases for V and 5 bases for J; bases not matched to a gene: 16. Germline V lookup: CDR1 MGHRA, CDR2 YSYEKL. CDR3: CASSQEIRAGVGTNEQYF. DNA for the CDR3: TGCGCCAGCAGCCAAGAGATTCGGGCGGGAGTAGGTACCAACGAGCAGTACTTC.

This clonotype was picked up a small number of times. The chain recombines TRBV24-1 with TRBJ2-3; unclear D gene. The V end lost 7 bases, the J end lost 2 bases, and 9 bases lay between the germline ends. This CDR3 is built from 13 residues. Germline CDR1 KGHDR, CDR2 SFDVKD. CDR3 DNA: TGTGCCACCAGCATTGACCCCACAGATACGCAGTATTTT. Translated, it gives CATSIDPTDTQYF.

V and J are TRBV5-1 and TRBJ2-3; TRBD1 agrees at 10 bases. The CDR3 runs to 18 residues. Germline V lookup: CDR1 SGHRS, CDR2 YFSETQ. The J segment lost 1 base and the V segment lost 0 bases, leaving 8 bases of the junction unmatched. The CDR3 here is CASSLAGTGAIGTDTQYF. Written as DNA, the CDR3 is TGCGCCAGCAGCTTGGCCGGGACAGGGGCTATCGGCACAGATACGCAGTATTTT. Variable domain in full (rest from reference TRBV5-1 and TRBJ2-3): KAGVTQTPRYLIKTRGQQVTLSCSPISGHRSVSWYQQTPGQGLQFLFEYFSETQRNKGNFPGRFSGRQFSNSRSEMNVSTLELGDSALYLCASSLAGTGAIGTDTQYFGPGTRLTVL.

V and J are TRBV28 and TRBJ2-7, with 7 bases fitting TRBD1. The CDR3 extends over 15 amino acids. Per germline, CDR1 MDHEN and CDR2 SYDVKM. V shed 6 bases, J shed 2 bases, and the junction held 10 bases outside the gene matches. The CDR3 coding sequence is TGTGCCAGCAGCGATACCGGGACAGCCACCTACGAGCAGTACTTC. This codes for CASSDTGTATYEQYF.

This clonotype was counted many times. This chain links TRBV6-1 with TRBJ1-5; no clear D gene. CDR3 length: 14 amino acids. V lost 4 bases and J 7 bases, leaving 14 bases between the germline ends. Looked up from germline, CDR1 is MNHNS and CDR2 is SASEGT. This CDR3 is CASSGTAKGQPQHF. Written as DNA, the CDR3 is TGTGCCAGCAGTGGAACAGCTAAAGGGCAGCCCCAGCATTTT.

Regarding this clonotype: A much more abundant neighbour one base away suggests this may be a read error. This chain uses TRBV15 with TRBJ2-1; a possible D gene is TRBD2 (5 bases). The V gene's germline CDR1 is LNHNV and CDR2 YYDKDF (reference sequence). V was trimmed by 2 bases and J by 1 base, leaving 9 bases between them. This CDR3 has 15 residues. In DNA form, the CDR3 reads TGTGCCACCAGCAGATCTAGGGAGTCCTACAATGAGCAGTTCTTC. This sequence encodes CATSRSRESYNEQFF.

This clonotype has ten or more counts. This rearrangement joins TRBV5-5 to TRBJ1-2; a weak D match, TRBD1 (6 bases). Germline lookup yields CDR1 SGHKS and CDR2 YYEKEE (reference sequence). The CDR3 extends over 17 amino acids. V was cut by 2 bases and J by 4 bases, with 21 bases left in between. This CDR3 reads CASSLLVRGAPIYGYTF. The CDR3 DNA sequence: TGTGCCAGCAGCTTATTAGTCAGGGGAGCCCCCATCTATGGCTACACCTTC.

This clonotype was detected many times. The chain recombines TRBV2 with TRBJ2-3; D perhaps matches TRBD1 (5 bases). The V end was cut by 2 bases, the J end by 0 bases, with 12 bases between. The CDR3 covers 16 residues. Germline CDR1 and CDR2: SNHLY and FYNNEI. This chain's CDR3 is CASSEMTARSTDTQYF. CDR3 sequence (DNA): TGTGCCAGCAGTGAAATGACAGCCCGTAGCACAGATACGCAGTATTTT. Combining the CDR3 with reference TRBV2 and TRBJ2-3 gives the whole variable domain EPEVTQTPSHQVTQMGQEVILRCVPISNHLYFYWYRQILGQKVEFLVSFYNNEISEKSEIFDDQFSVERPDGSNFTLKIRSTKLEDSAMYFCASSEMTARSTDTQYFGPGTRLTVL.

In its sample, this clonotype was seen many times. This rearrangement joins TRBV28 to TRBJ1-1; perhaps TRBD1 as D (5 bases). CDR1 is MDHEN, CDR2 SYDVKM, per germline. CDR3 size: 16 residues. Trimming took 3 bases from V and 2 from J, leaving 16 bases between them. The chain's CDR3 is CASSFFRVQRNTEAFF. The CDR3 region has the DNA TGTGCCAGCAGTTTCTTCAGGGTCCAGAGAAACACTGAAGCTTTCTTT.

This clonotype came up many times. The chain carries TRBV29-1 and TRBJ2-5; D is unclear. This CDR3 comprises 14 residues. Germline V gene data show CDR1 as SQVTM and CDR2 as ANQGSEA. Trimming shortened V by 2 bases and J by 6 bases, and 16 bases separated the two germline ends. CDR3 bases: TGCAGCGTTGAACGGTCTGTCGGTAGCCAGACCCAGTACTTC. This sequence encodes CSVERSVGSQTQYF.

This chain joins TRBV20-1 and TRBJ2-3; 9 bases match TRBD2. CDR1 is DFQATT and CDR2 is SNEGSKA in the germline V gene (reference sequence). The CDR3 length is 15 residues. V lost 5 bases, J lost 0 bases, and 6 bases stayed unmatched. DNA of the CDR3: TGCAGTGCTTCCGAGACTAGCGGTAGCACAGATACGCAGTATTTT. This sequence encodes CSASETSGSTDTQYF.

This clonotype was recorded at least ten times. CDR3 sequence reads: CASSPRAEPTDTQYF. In DNA, the CDR3 is TGTGCCAGCTCACCCCGAGCGGAACCCACAGATACGCAGTATTTT. The chain combines TRBV18 with TRBJ2-3, with D possibly matching TRBD2 (5 bases). Germline V lookup: CDR1 KGHSH, CDR2 LQKENI. Trimming removed 3 bases from V and 2 bases from J, with 12 bases in between. The CDR3 covers 15 residues. Supplemented by reference TRBV18 and TRBJ2-3, the full variable domain reads NAGVMQNPRHLVRRRGQEARLRCSPMKGHSHVYWYRQLPEEGLKFMVYLQKENIIDESGMPKERFSAEFPKEGPSILRIQQVVRGDSAAYFCASSPRAEPTDTQYFGPGTRLTVL.

In its sample, this clonotype was seen many times. The chain employs TRBV4-3 and TRBJ2-5; D is undetermined. V lost 0 bases and J 0 bases, leaving 8 bases between the germline ends. CDR1 and CDR2 from the germline V gene are LGHNA and YSLEER. The CDR3 length is 15 residues. This CDR3 is CASSQDSHNQETQYF. The CDR3 nucleotides are TGCGCCAGCAGCCAAGATAGCCACAACCAAGAGACCCAGTACTTC.

This clonotype appeared many times. The V call is TRBV28, the J call TRBJ2-1, with D maybe TRBD2 (6 bases). CDR3 length: 18 residues. Trimming removed 0 bases at V and 0 bases at J, with 15 bases between. Per the germline V gene, CDR1 is MDHEN and CDR2 is SYDVKM. The CDR3 reads CASSLWAHRGGSYNEQFF. CDR3 bases: TGTGCCAGCAGTTTATGGGCACATCGGGGAGGCTCCTACAATGAGCAGTTCTTC.